This passage covers 21 T cell receptor beta chains from one sample sequenced in a study of blood T cells in healthy people across ages. For the second PCR, which ran for about 6 to 11 cycles, a sample-barcoded 5' primer and a J-beta primer mix were used. TCRdb used MiXCR to reprocess the 5' RACE reads, holding one entry per CDR3 protein. This sample carries about 1.6 million distinct CDR3 sequences, about 31% of them seen once, and the ten largest clones take roughly 12%. The sample consisted of blood. Source of these receptors: a woman in her twenties or thirties in good health.

V gene TRBV19 combines with J gene TRBJ1-2; D is perhaps TRBD1 (5 bases). V shed 6 bases and J shed 8 bases, with 19 bases lying between them. The CDR3 is made up of 14 amino acids. Germline assignment: CDR1 LNHDA and CDR2 SQIVND (reference sequence). CDR3 protein: CASSPRDLRNGYTF. The DNA of the CDR3 is TGTGCCAGTAGCCCACGGGACCTACGCAACGGCTACACCTTC.

The rearrangement joins TRBV7-9 to TRBJ2-3, with no clear D. Between the trimmed V and J ends, which lost 4 bases and 1 base, there was a span of 9 bases. Germline values: CDR1 SEHNR, CDR2 FQNEAQ (reference sequence). This CDR3 comprises 14 residues. In nucleotides, the CDR3 is TGTGCCAGCAGCTATGGGGAAGGCACAGATACGCAGTATTTT. Translated, it gives CASSYGEGTDTQYF.

This chain connects TRBV20-1 to TRBJ2-5, with D possibly matching TRBD2 (6 bases). V lost 7 bases to trimming and J lost 1 base, with 19 bases between them. The germline V gene has CDR1 DFQATT and CDR2 SNEGSKA (reference sequence). The CDR3 is made up of 15 amino acids. CDR3 sequence: CSGVEGPGFQETQYF. In nucleotides, the CDR3 is TGCAGTGGGGTGGAGGGGCCTGGATTCCAAGAGACCCAGTACTTC.

The chain is built from TRBV2 and TRBJ2-1, with TRBD2 matching over 8 bases. V lost 8 bases and J lost 7; bases outside the gene matches: 10. Germline V CDR1 and CDR2: SNHLY, FYNNEI. CDR3 size: 14 residues. The CDR3 bases are TGTGCCAGCGTGGGACTAGTTGTTTTGAATGAGCAGTTCTTC. Translated, it gives CASVGLVVLNEQFF.

The chain combines TRBV6-1 with TRBJ1-1; D is possibly TRBD1 (5 bases). Germline CDR1 MNHNS, CDR2 SASEGT. Trimming pared 11 bases from V and 4 bases from J, leaving 14 bases between. The CDR3 runs 12 residues. The CDR3 DNA reads TGTGCCGTCACGGGGGGGAGCACTGAAGCTTTCTTT. This translates into CAVTGGSTEAFF.

The V call is TRBV7-9, the J call TRBJ2-3, with 10 bases aligning to TRBD1. The V gene end was trimmed by 5 bases and the J gene end by 6 bases; junction bases not matched to a gene: 8. The CDR3 length is 15 residues. CDR1 is SEHNR and CDR2 is FQNEAQ in the germline V gene (reference sequence). The CDR3 nucleotides are TGTGCCAGCAGCCCTGGGACAGGGGATTCGGATACGCAGTATTTT. This codes for CASSPGTGDSDTQYF. The whole variable domain, filled in from reference TRBV7-9 and TRBJ2-3, reads DTGVSQNPRHKITKRGQNVTFRCDPISEHNRLYWYRQTLGQGPEFLTYFQNEAQLEKSRLLSDRFSAERPKGSFSTLEIQRTEQGDSAMYLCASSPGTGDSDTQYFGPGTRLTVL.

This clonotype was found a few times. This sequence joins TRBV7-3 and TRBJ2-3; 9 positions agree with TRBD2. Germline lookup yields CDR1 SGHTA and CDR2 FQGTGA. The length of the CDR3 is 14 residues. Germline trimming cut 6 bases from V and 4 bases from J; bases unmatched to any gene: 5. This chain's CDR3 is CASRRGGLADTQYF. In DNA form, the CDR3 reads TGTGCCAGCAGGCGGGGGGGCCTCGCAGATACGCAGTATTTT.

This clonotype was counted a few times. V gene TRBV29-1 combines with J gene TRBJ2-7, with D possibly matching TRBD2 (5 bases). Germline CDR1 reads SQVTM; CDR2 reads ANQGSEA. Trimming removed 5 bases from V and 0 bases from J, with 11 bases in between. CDR3 size: 13 residues. The CDR3 sequence is CSVWTDHSYEQYF. In DNA, the CDR3 is TGCAGCGTTTGGACTGATCACTCCTACGAGCAGTACTTC.

The V gene is TRBV20-1, the J gene TRBJ2-2; possibly TRBD1 or TRBD2 for D (6 bases each). CDR1 DFQATT and CDR2 SNEGSKA come from the germline V gene (reference sequence). CDR3 size: 14 residues. The V gene lost 4 bases and the J gene lost 5 bases, with 14 bases spanning the gap. The CDR3 DNA is TGCAGTGCTAATACGGGGGCCGGAACCGGGGAGCTGTTTTTT. It is translated as CSANTGAGTGELFF.

This clonotype was found a few times. The gene calls are TRBV6-5 and TRBJ2-7; 10 bases agree with TRBD1. CDR1 and CDR2 (germline): MNHEY, SVGAGI. V dropped 6 bases and J dropped 4; count of bases not matched to a gene: 9. The CDR3 length is 15 residues. CDR3 sequence reads: CASRYRDRGAYEQYF. In nucleotides, the CDR3 is TGTGCCAGCAGGTACCGGGACAGGGGTGCATACGAGCAGTACTTC.

The V and J genes are TRBV3-1 and TRBJ2-5, with 7 bases lining up with TRBD1. V lost 4 bases and J lost 5; bases outside the gene matches: 13. The CDR3 is 16 amino acids. Germline lookup yields CDR1 LGHDT and CDR2 YNNKEL (reference sequence). CDR3 nucleotide sequence: TGTGCCAGCAGCCCGACAGGGAAGTGGGCCAGGGAGACCCAGTACTTC. It is translated as CASSPTGKWARETQYF.

This CDR3 is CATSMAGGRPEQYF. The DNA for the CDR3 is TGTGCCACCAGCATGGCAGGGGGCCGTCCCGAGCAGTACTTC. The gene calls are TRBV15 and TRBJ2-7, with TRBD1 matching over 8 bases. The germline gives CDR1 LNHNV, CDR2 YYDKDF (reference sequence). This CDR3 comprises 14 residues. Trimming cost V 4 bases and J 6 bases; bases outside gene matches: 8.

The chain is built from TRBV20-1 and TRBJ2-1, with 9 bases matching TRBD1. Trimming took 0 bases from V and 7 from J; bases not matched to a gene: 10. The V gene's germline CDR1 is DFQATT and CDR2 SNEGSKA (reference sequence). This CDR3 region has 16 residues. The CDR3 protein is CSARDLDRGSTNEQFF. The CDR3 region has the DNA TGCAGTGCTAGAGACCTCGACAGGGGGAGTACGAATGAGCAGTTCTTC.

V usage is TRBV27 and J usage is TRBJ2-1, with D possibly being TRBD2 (7 bases). Looked up from germline, CDR1 is MNHEY and CDR2 is SMNVEV (reference sequence). The CDR3 is made up of 16 amino acids. The V gene lost 1 base and the J gene lost 8 bases, with 18 bases spanning the gap. The CDR3 loop is CASSLWGGRSRDEQFF. In nucleotides, the CDR3 is TGTGCCAGCAGTTTATGGGGGGGGCGCTCCCGGGATGAGCAGTTCTTC.

This clonotype was counted between two and nine times. The V and J genes are TRBV4-1 and TRBJ1-5; the D gene is possibly TRBD1 (6 bases). Deletions cut 5 bases from V and 1 base from J, with 12 bases between. The CDR3 has 15 residues. Germline CDR1 is MGHRA and CDR2 is YSYEKL. The CDR3 DNA is TGCGCCAGCAGCGAAACCGGGACAAGCAATCAGCCCCAGCATTTT. Protein product: CASSETGTSNQPQHF.

The gene calls are TRBV20-1 and TRBJ2-3; D might be TRBD1 or TRBD2, each matching 5 bases. This CDR3 spans 15 amino acids. Trimming left V 1 base short and J 3 bases short, with 14 bases between. Germline loops: CDR1 DFQATT, CDR2 SNEGSKA (reference sequence). The CDR3 loop is CSARAPGRGTDTQYF. As DNA, the CDR3 is TGCAGTGCTAGAGCTCCAGGGAGAGGTACAGATACGCAGTATTTT.

The sample holds a few counts of this clonotype. J is TRBJ2-1 and V is TRBV3-1, with 9 positions matching TRBD2. Trimming at V came to 4 bases and at J to 2 bases, leaving 6 bases not matched to a gene. The CDR3 runs 16 residues. The germline gives CDR1 LGHDT, CDR2 YNNKEL (reference sequence). The CDR3 protein is CASSPRLAVTYNEQFF. CDR3 DNA sequence: TGTGCCAGCAGCCCCCGACTAGCGGTGACCTACAATGAGCAGTTCTTC.

This clonotype appeared a few times. J is TRBJ2-5 and V is TRBV11-2; D remains ambiguous. The CDR3 has 12 amino acids. The V end was cut by 5 bases, the J end by 5 bases, with 9 bases between. Germline V gene lookup returns CDR1 SGHAT and CDR2 FQNNGV. As DNA, the CDR3 is TGTGCCAGCAGCGCAGGTGCTGAGACCCAGTACTTC. Protein sequence: CASSAGAETQYF.

The V call is TRBV7-2, the J call TRBJ1-2; D unresolved. CDR3 length: 14 residues. V lost 5 bases to trimming and J lost 3 bases, with 13 bases between them. Germline V lookup: CDR1 SGHTA, CDR2 FQGNSA. The CDR3 protein is CASSPMASDYGYTF. The CDR3 DNA reads as TGTGCCAGCAGCCCAATGGCGTCAGACTATGGCTACACCTTC.

The chain recombines TRBV28 with TRBJ2-1; the match to TRBD2 covers 8 bases. V shed 2 bases and J 6 bases; nucleotides not matched to a gene: 6. The CDR3 runs 15 residues. The germline CDR1 and CDR2 sequences are MDHEN and SYDVKM. The CDR3 DNA reads TGTGCCAGCAGTTTAGCGGGGGCGGGGGGCAATGAGCAGTTCTTC. Protein sequence: CASSLAGAGGNEQFF.

This clonotype was seen more than once but under ten times. The V gene is TRBV12-3 or TRBV12-4, the J gene TRBJ2-2; 7 positions agree with TRBD2. Unmatched junction bases numbered 6, after V lost 2 bases and J lost 3 bases. The CDR3 is 16 amino acids. The CDR3 protein is CASSLTSALYTGELFF. In DNA form, the CDR3 reads TGTGCCAGCAGTTTAACTAGCGCACTATACACCGGGGAGCTGTTTTTT.